These 8 T cell receptor beta chains share one sample of origin, sequenced in a study of identical twins. TCRdb re-called the 5' RACE reads with MiXCR, one entry per CDR3 protein. This sample carries fewer than 800,000 distinct CDR3 sequences, under 8.5% of them seen once, and the ten largest clones take roughly 1.6%. A further study also used this sample, focusing on yellow fever vaccine responses in identical twins.

What was sequenced was PBMCs. These receptors were obtained from a woman aged 18-35 years in good health.

This clonotype showed up many times. The gene calls are TRBV28 and TRBJ2-1; TRBD2 aligns across 12 bases. Germline lookup yields CDR1 MDHEN and CDR2 SYDVKM. CDR3 length: 18 amino acids. J lost 5 bases, V lost 3 bases, and 11 bases had no gene match. The CDR3 DNA sequence: TGTGCCAGCAGTTTCGTCACTGGACTAGCGGGACTAGACAATGAGCAGTTCTTC. This codes for CASSFVTGLAGLDNEQFF.

In its sample, this clonotype was seen a few times. For the CDR3, the DNA is TGTGCCAGGGGGGCAAGCGGTAGCACAGATACGCAGTATTTT. Its translation: CARGASGSTDTQYF. The V gene is TRBV2, the J gene TRBJ2-3, with D tentatively TRBD1 (6 bases). The germline V gene has CDR1 SNHLY and CDR2 FYNNEI. Between the trimmed V and J ends, which lost 9 bases and 0 bases, there was a span of 13 bases. The CDR3 totals 14 residues.

This sequence joins TRBV7-9 and TRBJ2-2, with D possibly matching TRBD2 (5 bases). CDR1 SEHNR and CDR2 FQNEAQ come from the germline V gene (reference sequence). Between the trimmed V and J ends, which lost 5 bases and 4 bases, there was a span of 17 bases. This CDR3 has 16 amino acids. In DNA, the CDR3 is TGTGCCAGCAGCCCCACCGGGGTAGGAGGCACCGGGGAGCTGTTTTTT. Residues: CASSPTGVGGTGELFF.

V is TRBV5-5 and J is TRBJ2-7; D may match TRBD1 or TRBD2 (5 bases each). Germline V gene data show CDR1 as SGHKS and CDR2 as YYEKEE (reference sequence). The germline V and J ends were trimmed by 2 bases and 4 bases, with 19 bases remaining between them. This CDR3 is 16 amino acids long. Written as DNA, the CDR3 is TGTGCCAGCAGCTTAGGGACGACGACTCCAAGTTACGAGCAGTACTTC. It is translated as CASSLGTTTPSYEQYF.

The V and J genes are TRBV5-1 and TRBJ2-5, with 8 bases matching TRBD1. The V gene's germline CDR1 is SGHRS and CDR2 YFSETQ. V trimming: 3 bases; J trimming: 7 bases; junction bases outside the gene matches: 8. This CDR3 comprises 14 residues. As DNA, the CDR3 is TGCGCCAGCAGCTCGGGACAGGCCCAACCGACCCAGTACTTC. This sequence encodes CASSSGQAQPTQYF.

This clonotype was seen repeatedly, ten times or more. This chain connects TRBV29-1 to TRBJ1-1; tentative D call: TRBD1 (5 bases). Looked up from germline, CDR1 is SQVTM and CDR2 is ANQGSEA. The CDR3 is made up of 11 amino acids. Trimming took off 7 bases at V and 4 bases at J, with 10 bases between the two ends. CDR3 sequence: CSGGTFTEAFF. In nucleotides, the CDR3 is TGCAGCGGTGGGACGTTCACTGAAGCTTTCTTT.

The rearrangement joins TRBV20-1 to TRBJ2-5; 10 nucleotides match TRBD2. CDR3 length equals 16 residues. Germline CDR1 is DFQATT and CDR2 is SNEGSKA (reference sequence). V lost 3 bases, J lost 2 bases, and 9 bases stayed unmatched. Here the CDR3 DNA reads TGCAGTGCTAGGGCAACTAGCGGGGAAATTCAAGAGACCCAGTACTTC. Residues: CSARATSGEIQETQYF.

This clonotype was counted many times. The V gene is TRBV20-1, the J gene TRBJ1-5, with TRBD1 matching over 8 bases. Germline trimming cut 5 bases from V and 9 bases from J; bases unmatched to any gene: 9. Germline V gene sequence: CDR1 DFQATT, CDR2 SNEGSKA (reference sequence). The CDR3 totals 13 residues. The CDR3 reads CSAQDREGWPQHF. Written as DNA, the CDR3 is TGCAGTGCTCAGGACAGGGAGGGTTGGCCCCAGCATTTT.